The 3 T cell receptor beta chains reported below all come from one sample, sequenced in a study of response to subunit inactivated influenza vaccine. TCRdb used MiXCR to reprocess the RT-PCR reads, holding one entry per CDR3 protein. The profile shows about 570,000 distinct CDR3 sequences, about 10% of them singletons. Another study also made use of these data, one on T cells expressing NK-cell markers. That work states: UMIs accompanied the 5'RACE template switching by which TCR beta cDNA was made.

The material sequenced was PBMCs from blood, taken on the day of vaccination. These receptor sequences come from a man between 45 and 60 years old who received an inactivated influenza vaccine.

V usage is TRBV5-1 and J usage is TRBJ1-5, with D perhaps matching TRBD1 (5 bases). V shed 6 bases and J shed 5 bases, with 15 bases lying between them. The germline CDR1 and CDR2 sequences are SGHRS and YFSETQ. The CDR3 loop spans 14 amino acids. CDR3: CASKDSPGDQPQHF. The CDR3 region has the DNA TGCGCCAGCAAAGACAGCCCGGGGGATCAGCCCCAGCATTTT.

The V call is TRBV10-3, the J call TRBJ2-3; 13 bases are a match to TRBD2. Per germline, CDR1 ENHRY and CDR2 SYGVKD. Trimming at V came to 10 bases and at J to 6 bases, leaving 7 bases not matched to a gene. The CDR3 is made up of 14 amino acids. The CDR3 spells CATLTSGGSDTQYF. The CDR3 DNA reads as TGTGCCACCCTGACTAGCGGGGGGTCGGATACGCAGTATTTT.

Comment on this clonotype: One end of the junction is discordant with germline, which a read error may explain. The genes are TRBV5-1 and TRBJ2-5; TRBD1 or TRBD2 may be the D gene (5 bases each). This CDR3 region has 13 residues. Germline V gene data show CDR1 as SGHRS and CDR2 as YFSETQ. CDR3 sequence reads: CASRGTAQKTQYF. The CDR3 region has the DNA TGCGCCAGCAGGGGGACGGCCCAAAAGACCCAGTACTTC.